This record covers a single T cell receptor (beta chain). The antigen is undetermined. The source of the sample is a study of T cell responses to AZD1222 COVID-19 vaccine. Regarding the study as a whole: Females outnumbered males among donors, who were mostly white British; clonal diversity was possibly underestimated.

Repertoires were generated with immunoSEQ multiplex PCR, while TCRdb's copy carries only in-frame clones and drops some. The data hold 50,000 or so clones, with approximately 89% observed a single time. Sequencing used peripheral blood, obtained 28 days after the second AZD1222 dose. This clonotype was sampled from an adult who received the AZD1222 COVID-19 vaccine.

CDR3: CARTGRTGELFF. The DNA for the CDR3 is TGCGCCAGGACAGGGCGGACCGGGGAGCTGTTTTTT. This chain links TRBV5-1 with TRBJ2-2; 7 bases are a match to TRBD1. The CDR3 totals 12 residues. Germline V gene lookup returns CDR1 SGHRS and CDR2 YFSETQ. V trimming: 8 bases; J trimming: 5 bases; junction bases outside the gene matches: 3.